These 7 T cell receptor beta chains came from one sample sequenced in a study of T cell responses to AZD1222 COVID-19 vaccine. TCRdb keeps only in-frame clones here, not all; method: immunoSEQ multiplex PCR. The sample shows around 150,000 clones, 90% to 95% of them seen only once. The sequences come from peripheral blood, collected 28 days after the second AZD1222 dose. The source of these receptors is an adult who received the AZD1222 COVID-19 vaccine.

The chain carries TRBV2 and TRBJ2-3; D is unclear. CDR1 is SNHLY, CDR2 FYNNEI, per germline. This CDR3 region has 14 residues. Between the trimmed V and J ends, which lost 10 bases and 2 bases, there was a span of 16 bases. The CDR3 DNA reads TGTGCCACCCCGCCGGTGGGGTCCACAGATACGCAGTATTTT. Translating it yields CATPPVGSTDTQYF.

The rearrangement links TRBV7-2 to TRBJ1-1; possible D gene TRBD1, 5 bases. This CDR3 region has 14 residues. V lost 3 bases and J lost 1, with 9 bases in between. CDR1 SGHTA and CDR2 FQGNSA come from the germline V gene. CDR3 amino acids: CASSLTAKNTEAFF. The CDR3 DNA is TGTGCCAGCAGCTTGACAGCCAAGAACACTGAAGCTTTCTTT.

This clone was found once. The rearrangement joins TRBV6-4 to TRBJ1-2; D is perhaps TRBD1 (6 bases). The CDR3 consists of 15 residues. CDR1 MRHNA and CDR2 SNTAGT come from the germline V gene. Trimming shortened V by 0 bases and J by 5 bases, and 13 bases separated the two germline ends. The CDR3 region has the DNA TGTGCCAGCAGTGACTCTTCCAGGGGCCCGTATGGCTACACCTTC. This sequence encodes CASSDSSRGPYGYTF.

The CDR3 sequence: CASSVDGYNEQFF. CDR3 bases: TGTGCCAGCAGCGTGGACGGATACAATGAGCAGTTCTTC. The gene calls are TRBV7-9 and TRBJ2-1; D gene unclear. Germline CDR1 SEHNR, CDR2 FQNEAQ (reference sequence). Trimming left V 5 bases short and J 4 bases short, with 9 bases between. The CDR3 consists of 13 residues.

V gene TRBV7-9 combines with J gene TRBJ1-2; no firm D call. This CDR3 spans 14 amino acids. Trimming left V 3 bases short and J 4 bases short, with 12 bases between. Looked up from germline, CDR1 is SEHNR and CDR2 is FQNEAQ (reference sequence). The CDR3 DNA sequence: TGTGCCAGCAGCTTTCTTTCGGGGAGCTATGGCTACACCTTC. This codes for CASSFLSGSYGYTF.

A single count supports this clone. The CDR3 DNA is TGTGCCAGCAGCCCACAGGGACCTCCCTACGAGCAGTACTTC. It is translated as CASSPQGPPYEQYF. The chain combines TRBV7-2 with TRBJ2-7; weak D call: TRBD1 (6 bases). CDR1 SGHTA and CDR2 FQGNSA come from the germline V gene. The CDR3 consists of 14 residues. The germline V and J ends were trimmed by 5 bases and 2 bases, with 13 bases remaining between them.

J is TRBJ2-1 and V is TRBV11-3; D not certain. Germline lookup yields CDR1 SGHNT and CDR2 YENEEA. The CDR3 covers 14 residues. Trimming removed 5 bases from V and 6 bases from J, with 14 bases in between. Here the CDR3 DNA reads TGTGCCAGCAGCCTGTCCCGACTTGGCAATGAGCAGTTCTTC. Residues: CASSLSRLGNEQFF.